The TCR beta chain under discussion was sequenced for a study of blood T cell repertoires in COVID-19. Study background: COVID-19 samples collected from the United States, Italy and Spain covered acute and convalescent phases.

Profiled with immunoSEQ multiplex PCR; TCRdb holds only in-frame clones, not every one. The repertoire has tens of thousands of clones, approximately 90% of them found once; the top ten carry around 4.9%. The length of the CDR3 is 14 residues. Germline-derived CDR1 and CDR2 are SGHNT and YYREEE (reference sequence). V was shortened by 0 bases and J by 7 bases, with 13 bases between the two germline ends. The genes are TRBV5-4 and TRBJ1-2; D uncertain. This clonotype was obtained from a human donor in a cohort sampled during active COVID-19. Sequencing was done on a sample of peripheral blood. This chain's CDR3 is CASSLAGVEGGYTF. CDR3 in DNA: TGTGCCAGCAGCTTGGCCGGGGTGGAGGGTGGCTACACCTTC.